This entry concerns a single T cell receptor (beta chain). A much larger clone differs from this one at a single base, so this may be a read error. Investigators amplified TCR beta CDR3 regions from RNA transcripts. Second-round multiplex PCR came after a first-round RT-PCR that employed HTBI primers. MiXCR, run by TCRdb on the multiplex PCR reads, gives a single entry per CDR3 protein. The sample includes 500,000 to 700,000 distinct CDR3 sequences, about a fifth of them seen just once. The germline V gene encodes CDR1 LNHNV and CDR2 YYDKDF (reference sequence). The CDR3 totals 14 residues. This sample is drawn from a study of Graves' ophthalmopathy and Graves' hyperthyroidism.

The sequence was obtained from a woman under 30 with stable Graves' hyperthyroidism. Some clones in this sample may be carry-over from other donors' samples. The specimen was peripheral blood. V gene TRBV15 combines with J gene TRBJ1-1, with 8 bases fitting TRBD1. CDR3: CATSSHRGNTEACF. Here the CDR3 DNA reads TGTGCCACCAGCAGCCACAGGGGGAACACTGAAGCTTGCTTT.